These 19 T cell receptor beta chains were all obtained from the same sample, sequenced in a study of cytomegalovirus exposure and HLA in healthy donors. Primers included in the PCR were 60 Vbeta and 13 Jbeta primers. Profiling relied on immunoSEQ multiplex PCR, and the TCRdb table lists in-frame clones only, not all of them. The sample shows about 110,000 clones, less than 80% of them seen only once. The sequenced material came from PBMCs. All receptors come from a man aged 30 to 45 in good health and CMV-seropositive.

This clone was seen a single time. The CDR3 DNA follows: TGCGCCAGCACCACCGGGACAGGGGTTCAAGAGACCCAGTACTTC. Its translation: CASTTGTGVQETQYF. This chain uses TRBV5-1 with TRBJ2-5; TRBD1 agrees at 10 bases. The CDR3 spans 15 residues. Per germline, CDR1 SGHRS and CDR2 YFSETQ. V lost 6 bases to trimming and J lost 2 bases; unmatched junction nucleotides: 7.

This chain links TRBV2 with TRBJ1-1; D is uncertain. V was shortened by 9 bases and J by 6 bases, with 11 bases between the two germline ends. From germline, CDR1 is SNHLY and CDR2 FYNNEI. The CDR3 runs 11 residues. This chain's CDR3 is CASIGGAEAFF. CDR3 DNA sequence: TGTGCCAGTATCGGAGGTGCTGAAGCTTTCTTT.

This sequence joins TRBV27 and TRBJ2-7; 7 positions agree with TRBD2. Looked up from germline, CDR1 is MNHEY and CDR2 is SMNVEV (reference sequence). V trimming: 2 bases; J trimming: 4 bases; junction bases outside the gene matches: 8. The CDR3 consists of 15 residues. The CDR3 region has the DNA TGTGCCAGCAGTTTAACTGGGGGGGGTCAATACGAGCAGTACTTC. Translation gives CASSLTGGGQYEQYF.

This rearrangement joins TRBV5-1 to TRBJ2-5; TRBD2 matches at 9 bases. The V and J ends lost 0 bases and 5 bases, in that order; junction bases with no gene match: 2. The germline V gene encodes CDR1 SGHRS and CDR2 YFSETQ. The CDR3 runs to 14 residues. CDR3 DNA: TGCGCCAGCAGCTTGGGTAGCGGGGGTGAGACCCAGTACTTC. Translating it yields CASSLGSGGETQYF.

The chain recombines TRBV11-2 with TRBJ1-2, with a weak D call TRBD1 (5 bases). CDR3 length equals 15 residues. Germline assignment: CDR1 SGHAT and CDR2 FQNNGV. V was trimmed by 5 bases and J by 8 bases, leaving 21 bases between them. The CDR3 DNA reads TGTGCCAGCAGCCTAACGGGGGACTCACATGGGGGCTACACCTTC. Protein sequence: CASSLTGDSHGGYTF.

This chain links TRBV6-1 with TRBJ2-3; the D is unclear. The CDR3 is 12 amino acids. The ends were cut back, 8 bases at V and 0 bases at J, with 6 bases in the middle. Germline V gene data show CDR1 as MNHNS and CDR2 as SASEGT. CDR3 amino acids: CASSKSTDTQYF. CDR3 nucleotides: TGTGCCAGCTCTAAGAGCACAGATACGCAGTATTTT.

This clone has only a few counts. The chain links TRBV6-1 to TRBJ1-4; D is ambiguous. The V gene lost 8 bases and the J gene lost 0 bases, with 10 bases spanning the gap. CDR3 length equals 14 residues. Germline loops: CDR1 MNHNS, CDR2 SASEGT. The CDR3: CASQTVSTNEKLFF. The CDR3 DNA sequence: TGTGCCAGCCAAACAGTATCAACTAATGAAAAACTGTTTTTT.

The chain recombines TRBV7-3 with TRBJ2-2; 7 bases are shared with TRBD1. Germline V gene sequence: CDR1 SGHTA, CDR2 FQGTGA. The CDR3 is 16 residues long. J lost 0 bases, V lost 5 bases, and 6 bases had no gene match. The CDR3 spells CASSPPGGSNTGELFF. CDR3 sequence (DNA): TGTGCCAGCAGCCCTCCAGGGGGATCGAACACCGGGGAGCTGTTTTTT.

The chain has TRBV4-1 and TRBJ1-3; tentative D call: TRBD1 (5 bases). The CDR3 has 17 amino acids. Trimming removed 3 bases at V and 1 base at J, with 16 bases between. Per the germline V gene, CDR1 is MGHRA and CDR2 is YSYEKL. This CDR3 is CASSQGLTVTSGNTIYF. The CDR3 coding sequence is TGCGCCAGCAGCCAGGGGTTGACAGTGACGTCTGGAAACACCATATATTTT.

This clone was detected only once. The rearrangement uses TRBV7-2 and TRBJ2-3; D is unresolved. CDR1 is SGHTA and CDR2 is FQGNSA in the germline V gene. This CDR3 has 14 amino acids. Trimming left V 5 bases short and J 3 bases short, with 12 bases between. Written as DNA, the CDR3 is TGTGCCAGCAGCCCTCAGACTGGAACAGATACGCAGTATTTT. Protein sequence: CASSPQTGTDTQYF.

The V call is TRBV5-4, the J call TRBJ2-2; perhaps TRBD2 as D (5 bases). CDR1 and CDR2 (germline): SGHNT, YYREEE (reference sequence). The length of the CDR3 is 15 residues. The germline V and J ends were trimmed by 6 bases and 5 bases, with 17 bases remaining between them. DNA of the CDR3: TGTGCCAGCACCCTAAAAAGCGGAGGTACCGGGGAGCTGTTTTTT. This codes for CASTLKSGGTGELFF.

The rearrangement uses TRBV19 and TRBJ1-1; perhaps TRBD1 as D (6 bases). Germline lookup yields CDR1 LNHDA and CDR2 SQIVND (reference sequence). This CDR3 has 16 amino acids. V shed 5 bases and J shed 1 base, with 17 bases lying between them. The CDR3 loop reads CASSGTGSNRNTEAFF. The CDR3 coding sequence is TGTGCCAGTAGTGGAACAGGGAGTAATAGGAACACTGAAGCTTTCTTT.

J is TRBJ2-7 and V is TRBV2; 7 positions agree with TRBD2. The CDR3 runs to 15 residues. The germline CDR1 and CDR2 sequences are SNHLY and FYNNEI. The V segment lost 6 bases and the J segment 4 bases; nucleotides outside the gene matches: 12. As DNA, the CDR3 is TGTGCCAGCAGACCATGGGGGAGGGTTCTATACGAGCAGTACTTC. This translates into CASRPWGRVLYEQYF.

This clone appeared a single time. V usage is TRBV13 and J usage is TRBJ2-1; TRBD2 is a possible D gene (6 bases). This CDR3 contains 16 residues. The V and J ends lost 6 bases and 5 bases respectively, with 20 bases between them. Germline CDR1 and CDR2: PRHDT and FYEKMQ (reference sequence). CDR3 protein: CASSLGWDWAHNEQFF. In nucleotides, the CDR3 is TGTGCCAGCAGTCTAGGGTGGGACTGGGCCCACAATGAGCAGTTCTTC.

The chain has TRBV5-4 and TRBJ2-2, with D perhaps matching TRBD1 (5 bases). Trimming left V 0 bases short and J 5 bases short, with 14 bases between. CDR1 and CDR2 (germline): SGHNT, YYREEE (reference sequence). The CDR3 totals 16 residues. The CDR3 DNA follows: TGTGCCAGCAGCTTGGAGGGTCGGACAACGACCGGGGAGCTGTTTTTT. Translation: CASSLEGRTTTGELFF. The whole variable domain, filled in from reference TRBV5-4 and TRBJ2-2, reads ETGVTQSPTHLIKTRGQQVTLRCSSQSGHNTVSWYQQALGQGPQFIFQYYREEENGRGNFPPRFSGLQFPNYSSELNVNALELDDSALYLCASSLEGRTTTGELFFGEGSRLTVL.

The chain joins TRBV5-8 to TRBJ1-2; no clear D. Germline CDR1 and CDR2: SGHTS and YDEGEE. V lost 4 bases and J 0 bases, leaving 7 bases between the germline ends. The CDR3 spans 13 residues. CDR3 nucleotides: TGTGCCAGCAGCGCTACAGCTAACTATGGCTACACCTTC. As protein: CASSATANYGYTF. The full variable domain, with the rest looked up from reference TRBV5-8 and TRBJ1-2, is EAGVTQSPTHLIKTRGQQATLRCSPISGHTSVYWYQQALGLGLQFLLWYDEGEERNRGNFPPRFSGRQFPNYSSELNVNALELEDSALYLCASSATANYGYTFGSGTRLTVV.

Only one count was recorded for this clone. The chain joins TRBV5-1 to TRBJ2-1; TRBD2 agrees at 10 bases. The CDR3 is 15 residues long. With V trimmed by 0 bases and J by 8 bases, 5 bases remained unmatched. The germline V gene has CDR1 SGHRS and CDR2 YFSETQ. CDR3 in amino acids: CASSLGGLAGDEQFF. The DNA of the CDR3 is TGCGCCAGCAGCTTGGGAGGCCTAGCGGGGGATGAGCAGTTCTTC.

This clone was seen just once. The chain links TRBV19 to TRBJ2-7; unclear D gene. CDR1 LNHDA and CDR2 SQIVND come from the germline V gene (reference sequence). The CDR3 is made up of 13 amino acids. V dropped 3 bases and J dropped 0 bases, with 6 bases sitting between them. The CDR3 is CASSMASSYEQYF. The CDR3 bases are TGTGCCAGTAGTATGGCTAGCTCCTACGAGCAGTACTTC.

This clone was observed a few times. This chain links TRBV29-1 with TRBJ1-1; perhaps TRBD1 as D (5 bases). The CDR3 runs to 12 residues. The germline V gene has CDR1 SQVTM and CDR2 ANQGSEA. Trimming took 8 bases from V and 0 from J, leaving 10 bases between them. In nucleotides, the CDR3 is TGCAGCCCTCAGGGTATGAACACTGAAGCTTTCTTT. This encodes CSPQGMNTEAFF.